These T cell receptor beta chains were read from a single sample in a study of breast tumors, draining lymph nodes, adjacent tissues. MiXCR was run by TCRdb on the multiplex PCR reads, yielding one entry per CDR3 protein. Of some 21,000 distinct CDR3 sequences listed, 41% are singletons. Sequenced material: breast tumor tissue. The receptors shown here come from a female donor with breast cancer. Some clones in this sample may be carry-over from other donors' samples. The CDR3 runs from the conserved cysteine through the conserved F or W.

TRBJ2-7	14	TRBV16	CASSQSPGGGEQYF
TRBJ2-1	17	TRBV20-1	CSASPQRGGPLLNEQFF
TRBJ2-3	15	TRBV11-2	CASSLTSGNADTQYF
TRBJ2-5	15	TRBV5-4	CASSLLSGGEETQYF
TRBJ2-2	15	TRBV20-1	CSAPKGQINTGELFF
TRBJ2-3	13	TRBV4-2	CASSQGGANTQYF
TRBJ2-3	15	TRBV6-1	CASSEGAGERDTQYF
TRBJ2-7	15	TRBV24-1	CATSDSGTRPYEQYF
TRBJ1-6	15	TRBV4-3	CASSQDRGFDSPLHF
TRBJ2-1	14	TRBV7-9	CASTTWGRNNEQFF
TRBJ1-3	14	TRBV2	CASSTPISGNTIYF
TRBJ2-1	15	TRBV27	CASSLSSGGASEQFF
TRBJ2-6	17	TRBV5-4	CASSLSGRAAGANVLTF
TRBJ2-5	14	TRBV7-2	CASSLWQGAKTQYF
TRBJ2-5	13	TRBV6-5	CASRRTGVETQYF
TRBJ1-4	14	TRBV20-1	CSARAATETEKLFF
TRBJ2-7	15	TRBV5-1	CASSILAGGPYEQYF
TRBJ2-7	14	TRBV4-1	CASSQAGPPYEQYF
TRBJ2-7	13	TRBV30	CAWRGQGIYEQYF
TRBJ2-5	15	TRBV20-1	CSARLWTSGQETQYF
TRBJ1-4	15	TRBV4-2	CASSHHGQGGEKLFF
TRBJ1-3	16	TRBV30	CAWTNGGGAGGNTIYF
TRBJ2-2	16	TRBV5-1	CASRASGSIGTGELFF
TRBJ2-1	16	TRBV9	CASSEPEGVAGDEQFF
TRBJ1-2	14	TRBV29-1	CSVELAHALGGYTF
TRBJ2-7	14	TRBV7-2	CASSLRSKSYEQYF
TRBJ1-4	16	TRBV4-2	CASSLQEGRTDEKLFF
TRBJ1-1	14	TRBV7-9	CASSLDRGNTEAFF
TRBJ2-1	15	TRBV7-3	CASSTLGGGYNEQFF
TRBJ2-7	14	TRBV7-8	CASSLTRTVSKQYF
TRBJ2-1	15	TRBV2	CASSATGAAPGEQFF
TRBJ2-7	14	TRBV6-4	CASEPRRGRNEQYF
TRBJ2-1	19	TRBV14	CASSQDLVVAGGPYNEQFF
TRBJ2-7	17	TRBV2	CASSDEVGLAGLYEQYF
TRBJ2-2	17	TRBV7-9	CASSLAVSGVNTGELFF
TRBJ1-5	15	TRBV13	CASSSSLSRGQPQHF
TRBJ2-3	16	TRBV2	CASSVVAGATTDTQYF
TRBJ1-1	15	TRBV19	CASSIAQYMNTEAFF
TRBJ2-3	16	TRBV14	CASSQEWLAGTDTQYF
TRBJ1-6	14	TRBV2	CASSVRTVGSPLHF
TRBJ1-6	14	TRBV12-3/TRBV12-4	CASSLTGAGSPLHF